One sample yielded the 29 T cell receptor beta chains listed below, sequenced in a study of identical twins. TCRdb analysed the 5' RACE reads with MiXCR anew, one entry per CDR3 protein. Among 700,000 to 950,000 distinct CDR3 sequences listed, around 12% were seen once. The data also belong to a second study, concerning yellow fever vaccine responses in identical twins.

The material sequenced was PBMCs. The receptors derive from a woman under 30 in good health.

The chain is built from TRBV5-1 and TRBJ2-1; D call uncertain. The CDR3 is made up of 13 amino acids. Looked up from germline, CDR1 is SGHRS and CDR2 is YFSETQ. V was shortened by 3 bases and J by 9 bases, with 13 bases between the two germline ends. The CDR3 coding sequence is TGCGCCAGCAGCTCCCCGACTTCTGGTGAGCAGTTCTTC. This translates into CASSSPTSGEQFF.

This clonotype was counted once. The chain links TRBV5-1 to TRBJ2-1; a weak D match, TRBD1 (6 bases). V was pared by 0 bases and J by 7 bases, with 17 bases between. Germline values: CDR1 SGHRS, CDR2 YFSETQ. The CDR3 runs to 16 residues. The chain's CDR3 is CASSLAVVGTMNEQFF. The CDR3 DNA reads TGCGCCAGCAGCTTGGCCGTGGTCGGGACAATGAATGAGCAGTTCTTC.

CDR3 bases: TGTGTCTCGAGGGCAGTGAACACTGAAGCTTTCTTT. It translates to CVSRAVNTEAFF. This chain connects TRBV6-5 to TRBJ1-1; D remains unclear. CDR3 length equals 12 residues. Germline CDR1 and CDR2: MNHEY and SVGAGI.

The V gene is TRBV7-3, the J gene TRBJ2-5, with 9 bases lining up with TRBD1. The CDR3 totals 15 residues. Germline CDR1 and CDR2: SGHTA and FQGTGA. The V gene end was trimmed by 1 base and the J gene end by 5 bases; junction bases not matched to a gene: 5. CDR3 region: CASSLIQGAGETQYF. The CDR3 DNA reads as TGTGCCAGCAGCTTAATACAGGGGGCAGGGGAGACCCAGTACTTC.

This clonotype appeared a few times. V gene TRBV7-9 combines with J gene TRBJ2-3, with a possible D match to TRBD2 (7 bases). Trimming removed 1 base at V and 10 bases at J, with 21 bases between. Germline CDR1 is SEHNR and CDR2 is FQNEAQ (reference sequence). This CDR3 contains 16 residues. Here the CDR3 reads CASSLGGGGTTVAQYF. Written as DNA, the CDR3 is TGTGCCAGCAGCTTAGGAGGGGGGGGCACCACGGTTGCGCAGTATTTT.

This clonotype was detected only a few times. The V call is TRBV12-3 or TRBV12-4, the J call TRBJ2-3; D is uncertain. The CDR3 runs to 13 residues. With 2 bases removed from V and 4 bases from J, the gap between germline ends came to 7 bases. This CDR3 reads CASSLTSADTQYF. In DNA, the CDR3 is TGTGCCAGCAGTTTAACGTCAGCAGATACGCAGTATTTT.

There are a few counts of this clonotype. This chain joins TRBV6-1 and TRBJ2-2; D is possibly TRBD1 (6 bases). The CDR3 runs 14 residues. The V and J ends lost 10 bases and 1 base respectively, with 13 bases between them. Germline CDR1 reads MNHNS; CDR2 reads SASEGT. As DNA, the CDR3 is TGTGCCACCGGACAGAGACTGAACACCGGGGAGCTGTTTTTT. It encodes CATGQRLNTGELFF.

This clonotype has ten or more counts. The chain carries TRBV28 and TRBJ2-1; D is possibly TRBD1 (6 bases). CDR3 size: 12 residues. The V and J ends lost 5 bases and 5 bases respectively, with 7 bases between them. CDR1 is MDHEN, CDR2 SYDVKM, per germline. This CDR3 reads CASSRQDNEQFF. The CDR3 DNA reads as TGTGCCAGCAGTCGACAGGACAATGAGCAGTTCTTC.

This chain connects TRBV3-1 to TRBJ2-4; 8 positions agree with TRBD1. Germline assignment: CDR1 LGHDT and CDR2 YNNKEL (reference sequence). The CDR3 has 15 amino acids. J gave up 4 bases and V 1 base, and 3 bases lay outside the gene matches. CDR3 bases: TGTGCCAGCAGCCAAGGGCAGGGGGCGAAAAACATTCAGTACTTC. This translates into CASSQGQGAKNIQYF.

The CDR3 DNA is TGTGCCATCAACCCGAGCGGGAGGGCCTTCAATGAGCAGTTCTTC. It codes for CAINPSGRAFNEQFF. V usage is TRBV10-3 and J usage is TRBJ2-1; 10 bases match TRBD2. V lost 7 bases to trimming and J lost 6 bases; unmatched junction nucleotides: 9. Germline CDR1 is ENHRY and CDR2 is SYGVKD. The CDR3 loop spans 15 amino acids.

This clonotype was observed a handful of times. The rearrangement links TRBV10-3 to TRBJ2-1; possible D gene TRBD2, 5 bases. The V and J ends lost 4 bases and 7 bases respectively, with 8 bases between them. Germline V gives CDR1 ENHRY, CDR2 SYGVKD. This CDR3 region has 12 residues. The CDR3 coding sequence is TGTGCCATCAGTGCGGGGTGGAATGAGCAGTTCTTC. Its protein is CAISAGWNEQFF.

This clonotype was seen more than once but under ten times. V is TRBV28 and J is TRBJ2-1; TRBD1 aligns across 10 bases. This CDR3 is built from 18 residues. CDR1 MDHEN and CDR2 SYDVKM come from the germline V gene. Trimming at V came to 5 bases and at J to 0 bases, leaving 10 bases not matched to a gene. For the CDR3, the DNA is TGTGCCAGCAGTCCCTCAGACAGGGGGCCTAGCTCCTACAATGAGCAGTTCTTC. Translating gives CASSPSDRGPSSYNEQFF. Drawing the rest from reference TRBV28 and TRBJ2-1, the complete variable domain is DVKVTQSSRYLVKRTGEKVFLECVQDMDHENMFWYRQDPGLGLRLIYFSYDVKMKEKGDIPEGYSVSREKKERFSLILESASTNQTSMYLCASSPSDRGPSSYNEQFFGPGTRLTVL.

This clonotype occurred a few times. At one end, the junction sequence differs from germline, possibly due to a read error. The chain is built from TRBV20-1 and TRBJ1-1; maybe TRBD1 (6 bases). The CDR3 consists of 12 residues. Per the germline V gene, CDR1 is DFQATT and CDR2 is SNEGSKA (reference sequence). The CDR3 nucleotides read TGCAGTGCTAGAGACCCCGGTCACAGGGCGAACTTT. The encoded protein is CSARDPGHRANF.

This clonotype was seen more than once but under ten times. The chain recombines TRBV24-1 with TRBJ2-1; TRBD1 agrees at 12 bases. The length of the CDR3 is 17 residues. Trimming cost V 9 bases and J 8 bases; bases outside gene matches: 16. In germline, CDR1 is KGHDR, CDR2 SFDVKD. CDR3 sequence reads: CATEALVGTGGAYEQFF. Here the CDR3 DNA reads TGTGCCACCGAAGCCCTGGTAGGGACAGGGGGCGCGTATGAGCAGTTCTTC.

This chain joins TRBV5-1 and TRBJ2-1; a weak D match, TRBD1 (6 bases). CDR3 length: 14 residues. V dropped 4 bases and J dropped 5 bases, with 13 bases sitting between them. Germline V gene data show CDR1 as SGHRS and CDR2 as YFSETQ. CDR3 nucleotides: TGCGCCAGCAGCACCCGGACAGCGAACAATGAGCAGTTCTTC. This sequence encodes CASSTRTANNEQFF. Supplemented by reference TRBV5-1 and TRBJ2-1, the full variable domain reads KAGVTQTPRYLIKTRGQQVTLSCSPISGHRSVSWYQQTPGQGLQFLFEYFSETQRNKGNFPGRFSGRQFSNSRSEMNVSTLELGDSALYLCASSTRTANNEQFFGPGTRLTVL.

The CDR3 region has the DNA TGTGCCAGCATCCCCGGAACCGGTTACACCGGGGAGCTGTTTTTT. The encoded protein is CASIPGTGYTGELFF. The chain has TRBV12-3 or TRBV12-4 and TRBJ2-2, with unresolved D. The CDR3 is 15 residues long. Trimming cost V 7 bases and J 3 bases, with 15 bases left between them.

This clonotype was detected ten times or more. The chain couples TRBV11-2 to TRBJ1-1; D not resolved. Germline V CDR1 and CDR2: SGHAT, FQNNGV. The CDR3 spans 12 residues. V was cut by 0 bases and J by 5 bases, with 4 bases left in between. CDR3: CASSLDWTEAFF. In DNA form, the CDR3 reads TGTGCCAGCAGCTTAGATTGGACTGAAGCTTTCTTT.

In this sample, this clonotype turned up many times. The V call is TRBV5-1, the J call TRBJ2-5; 7 positions agree with TRBD1. The V and J ends lost 3 bases and 4 bases, in that order; junction bases with no gene match: 9. CDR1 is SGHRS and CDR2 is YFSETQ in the germline V gene. The CDR3 contains 15 residues. This CDR3 is CASSWDSYSRETQYF. CDR3 sequence (DNA): TGCGCCAGCAGCTGGGACAGCTACTCCCGAGAGACCCAGTACTTC.

V and J are TRBV2 and TRBJ2-1; weak D call: TRBD1 (5 bases). V was cut by 6 bases and J by 5 bases, with 14 bases left in between. The CDR3 runs to 14 residues. Germline loops: CDR1 SNHLY, CDR2 FYNNEI. In nucleotides, the CDR3 is TGTGCCAGCAGCGCTACAGGCATCAACAATGAGCAGTTCTTC. Residues: CASSATGINNEQFF. Full variable domain (outside the CDR3, taken from reference TRBV2 and TRBJ2-1): EPEVTQTPSHQVTQMGQEVILRCVPISNHLYFYWYRQILGQKVEFLVSFYNNEISEKSEIFDDQFSVERPDGSNFTLKIRSTKLEDSAMYFCASSATGINNEQFFGPGTRLTVL.

The chain has TRBV6-1 and TRBJ2-5; D is possibly TRBD1 (6 bases). The CDR3 is 14 residues long. CDR1 and CDR2 (germline): MNHNS, SASEGT. Trimming removed 7 bases at V and 5 bases at J, with 17 bases between. Here the CDR3 DNA reads TGTGCCAGCAACCCCAGGGGTCCAGGGGAGACCCAGTACTTC. Protein product: CASNPRGPGETQYF.

This clonotype came up a few times. The chain links TRBV6-4 to TRBJ2-3, with D perhaps TRBD1 or TRBD2 (6 bases each). Germline-derived CDR1 and CDR2 are MRHNA and SNTAGT. The germline V and J ends were trimmed by 0 bases and 4 bases, with 11 bases remaining between them. The CDR3 extends over 15 amino acids. The CDR3 DNA follows: TGTGCCAGCAGTGACTCAGAGGGGGGTCCAGATACGCAGTATTTT. Translation gives CASSDSEGGPDTQYF.

This clonotype was picked up a small number of times. The chain carries TRBV13 and TRBJ2-7; D may match TRBD1 or TRBD2 (5 bases each). The V end was cut by 2 bases, the J end by 4 bases, with 12 bases between. CDR1 is PRHDT, CDR2 FYEKMQ, per germline (reference sequence). CDR3 size: 14 residues. DNA of the CDR3: TGTGCCAGCAGCTTACGGGGCTCTAGATACGAGCAGTACTTC. Residues: CASSLRGSRYEQYF.

A few counts support this clonotype. V gene TRBV19 combines with J gene TRBJ2-1; D remains ambiguous. V was clipped by 9 bases and J by 7 bases, with 10 bases between them. The V gene's germline CDR1 is LNHDA and CDR2 SQIVND (reference sequence). CDR3 length equals 11 residues. The CDR3 sequence is CASHTRNEQFF. The DNA for the CDR3 is TGTGCCAGCCACACCCGGAATGAGCAGTTCTTC.

This clonotype turned up a few times. CDR3 coding DNA: TGCGCCAGCAGCCAGGGGGGGCGCGGGAAAAACAATGAGCAGTTCTTC. It translates to CASSQGGRGKNNEQFF. The chain links TRBV4-1 to TRBJ2-1, with D possibly matching TRBD2 (7 bases). V was cut by 3 bases and J by 5 bases, with 17 bases left in between. The germline gives CDR1 MGHRA, CDR2 YSYEKL. CDR3 length: 16 residues.

This clonotype has more than one count but fewer than ten. The chain employs TRBV7-2 and TRBJ2-7; 7 bases line up with TRBD2. J lost 2 bases, V lost 5 bases, and 9 bases had no gene match. The CDR3 runs 15 residues. The germline V gene encodes CDR1 SGHTA and CDR2 FQGNSA. Here the CDR3 DNA reads TGTGCCAGCAGCCGCCTTAGCGGGTCTGCCTACGAGCAGTACTTC. Translated, it gives CASSRLSGSAYEQYF.

This clonotype was seen at least ten times. This sequence joins TRBV12-3 or TRBV12-4 and TRBJ1-6, with D perhaps matching TRBD1 (6 bases). There are 14 residues in the CDR3. V gave up 6 bases and J gave up 8 bases, with 14 bases separating them. The CDR3 coding sequence is TGTGCCAGCAGGTACAGGGTTGCGGATTCACCCCTCCACTTT. Translated, it gives CASRYRVADSPLHF.

There are many counts of this clonotype. The DNA of the CDR3 is TGCAGTGGCGAACGGGGCTATGGCTACACCTTC. Translating it yields CSGERGYGYTF. The chain has TRBV20-1 and TRBJ1-2; no firm D call. Trimming took 7 bases from V and 4 from J, leaving 10 bases between them. Germline loops: CDR1 DFQATT, CDR2 SNEGSKA (reference sequence). This CDR3 is built from 11 residues.

The chain is built from TRBV7-8 and TRBJ2-6; no firm D call. Trimming took off 2 bases at V and 0 bases at J, with 11 bases between the two ends. This CDR3 contains 17 residues. Germline lookup yields CDR1 SGHVS and CDR2 FQNEAQ. The CDR3 region is CASSLQATASGANVLTF. The DNA for the CDR3 is TGTGCCAGCAGCTTACAGGCGACCGCCTCTGGGGCCAACGTCCTGACTTTC.

This clonotype occurred a few times. The genes are TRBV27 and TRBJ2-5; D may be TRBD1 (6 bases). Trimming cost V 2 bases and J 7 bases, with 11 bases left between them. The CDR3 contains 13 residues. Per germline, CDR1 MNHEY and CDR2 SMNVEV (reference sequence). The chain's CDR3 is CASSLTGSGTQYF. The DNA of the CDR3 is TGTGCCAGCAGTTTAACAGGGAGTGGGACCCAGTACTTC.